This paragraph covers one T cell receptor (beta chain) sequence. This table comes from immunoSEQ multiplex PCR, and its TCRdb copy is limited to in-frame clones, with some not included. The data hold about 140,000 clones, with about nine tenths observed a single time. This entry is derived from a study of control samples from healthy donors and cancer patients. Trimming cost V 6 bases and J 3 bases, with 14 bases left between them. The CDR3 is 14 amino acids. The germline V gene encodes CDR1 SNHLY and CDR2 FYNNEI. The sequenced material came from blood. This receptor was obtained from a man aged 25 to 40 in good health. V is TRBV2 and J is TRBJ1-1; possible D gene TRBD1, 5 bases. The CDR3 loop is CASRYTGLDTEAFF. The CDR3 coding sequence is TGTGCCAGCAGGTACACAGGTCTCGACACTGAAGCTTTCTTT. Full variable domain (remainder filled in from reference TRBV2 and TRBJ1-1): EPEVTQTPSHQVTQMGQEVILRCVPISNHLYFYWYRQILGQKVEFLVSFYNNEISEKSEIFDDQFSVERPDGSNFTLKIRSTKLEDSAMYFCASRYTGLDTEAFFGQGTRLTVV.